A single sample is the source of the 26 T cell receptor beta chains below, sequenced in a study of breast tumors, draining lymph nodes, adjacent tissues. Each CDR3 protein is one row after TCRdb ran MiXCR on the multiplex PCR reads. The repertoire holds approximately 130,000 distinct CDR3 sequences, with less than 25% as singletons. Samples came from axillary lymph nodes draining the breast cancer. The sample was axillary lymph node tissue. Receptor source: a female donor with breast cancer. Some clones in this sample may be carry-over from other donors' samples.

This clonotype has at least ten counts. The genes are TRBV10-3 and TRBJ2-3; 7 bases match TRBD2. Germline values: CDR1 ENHRY, CDR2 SYGVKD. CDR3 length: 13 amino acids. V was clipped by 4 bases and J by 6 bases; unmatched bases: 4. CDR3: CAISASGGDTQYF. In DNA form, the CDR3 reads TGTGCCATCAGTGCCTCCGGGGGGGATACGCAGTATTTT.

As regards this clonotype: A much larger clonotype is one base distant, so this may be a read error. This sequence joins TRBV5-6 and TRBJ1-2, with 8 bases fitting TRBD1. Looked up from germline, CDR1 is SGHDT and CDR2 is YYEEEE. This CDR3 comprises 14 residues. Losses at the gene ends were 4 bases for V and 3 bases for J; bases not matched to a gene: 5. CDR3 residues: CASSPKQGDYGYTF. The CDR3 DNA sequence: TGTGCCAGCAGCCCGAAACAGGGGGACTATGGCTACACCTTC.

This clonotype occurred many times. The chain uses TRBV6-6 and TRBJ2-3, with D uncertain. The CDR3 totals 17 residues. Germline V CDR1 and CDR2: MNHNY, SVGAGI (reference sequence). Trimming removed 6 bases from V and 0 bases from J, with 19 bases in between. The CDR3, as DNA: TGTGCCAGCAGCCGCCGTAGGATGGCGTCTAGCACAGATACGCAGTATTTT. It specifies CASSRRRMASSTDTQYF.

This clonotype was seen repeatedly, ten times or more. The chain employs TRBV5-8 and TRBJ2-7; tentatively, D is TRBD2 (6 bases). The germline V gene has CDR1 SGHTS and CDR2 YDEGEE. CDR3 length: 15 residues. Trimming shortened V by 2 bases and J by 0 bases, and 12 bases separated the two germline ends. The CDR3 bases are TGTGCCAGCAGCTTAATACGGGACTTCTCCTACGAGCAGTACTTC. It is translated as CASSLIRDFSYEQYF.

This clonotype has ten or more counts. The CDR3 is CASSPWDRVWELFF. The CDR3 nucleotides read TGTGCCAGCAGTCCTTGGGACAGGGTCTGGGAGCTGTTTTTT. V and J are TRBV27 and TRBJ2-2; 9 nucleotides match TRBD1. Unmatched junction bases numbered 7, after V lost 5 bases and J lost 9 bases. The germline CDR1 and CDR2 sequences are MNHEY and SMNVEV (reference sequence). This CDR3 region has 14 residues.

This clonotype has at least ten counts. The chain joins TRBV5-1 to TRBJ2-3; a weak D match, TRBD2 (5 bases). Germline V gives CDR1 SGHRS, CDR2 YFSETQ. This CDR3 is 16 amino acids long. The V end was cut by 1 base, the J end by 1 base, with 13 bases between. In DNA, the CDR3 is TGCGCCAGCAGCTTGCGAGGGCCCCCTGGCACAGATACGCAGTATTTT. Its translation: CASSLRGPPGTDTQYF.

Note on this clonotype: This may arise from a read error, as a much more abundant clone is one base away. The chain couples TRBV27 to TRBJ2-1; 11 nucleotides line up with TRBD2. With V trimmed by 2 bases and J by 8 bases, 11 bases remained unmatched. Germline loops: CDR1 MNHEY, CDR2 SMNVEV (reference sequence). The CDR3 loop spans 17 amino acids. CDR3 nucleotides: TGTGCCAGCAGTTTAACCCCGGGACTAGCGGTTAACGATGAGCAGTTCTTC. Protein product: CASSLTPGLAVNDEQFF.

With regard to this clonotype: A much more abundant neighbour one base away suggests this may be a read error. The gene calls are TRBV9 and TRBJ2-2; TRBD2 matches 8 bases. Losses at the gene ends were 3 bases for V and 4 bases for J; bases not matched to a gene: 5. Looked up from germline, CDR1 is SGDLS and CDR2 is YYNGEE. The CDR3 has 15 residues. CDR3 sequence: CASSDPAGGTGELFF. The CDR3 DNA reads as TGTGCCAGCAGCGACCCCGCGGGAGGCACCGGGGAGCTGTTTTTT.

As regards this clonotype: With a much larger clone just one base away, this may be a read error. A read error is likely, as this CDR3 ends without the conserved phenylalanine or tryptophan. The V call is TRBV6-1, the J call TRBJ2-1; D gene ambiguous. The CDR3 has 14 residues. Germline CDR1 MNHNS, CDR2 SASEGT. Trimming took off 5 bases at V and 10 bases at J, with 18 bases between the two ends. CDR3 amino acids: CASSRTARSTEQFL. The CDR3 bases are TGTGCCAGCAGTCGAACGGCAAGATCGACAGAGCAGTTCCTC.

This clonotype was seen once. A much larger clone lies a single base off, so this may be a read error. This chain links TRBV3-1 with TRBJ2-3, with D hard to call. The CDR3 covers 12 residues. Germline V gene data show CDR1 as LGHDT and CDR2 as YNNKEL (reference sequence). The CDR3 region has the DNA TGTGCCGGCAGCCCCACGTCAGATACGCAGTATTTT. The encoded protein is CAGSPTSDTQYF.

At least ten counts were recorded for this clonotype. The chain's CDR3 is CASSEGLHENYGYTF. CDR3 nucleotide sequence: TGTGCCAGCAGTGAGGGACTCCACGAGAACTATGGCTACACCTTC. The genes are TRBV2 and TRBJ1-2; D perhaps matches TRBD1 (5 bases). V was cut by 3 bases and J by 2 bases, with 13 bases left in between. Germline V gene lookup returns CDR1 SNHLY and CDR2 FYNNEI. CDR3 length equals 15 residues.

The chain joins TRBV6-5 to TRBJ2-3; 9 bases are shared with TRBD2. The CDR3 consists of 16 residues. With 2 bases clipped from V and 4 bases from J, the junction kept 7 bases outside the gene matches. Germline assignment: CDR1 MNHEY and CDR2 SVGAGI. In DNA, the CDR3 is TGTGCCAGCAGTTACGTAGCGGGAGCTGCCCCAGATACGCAGTATTTT. Translating it yields CASSYVAGAAPDTQYF.

This clonotype was counted many times. The chain carries TRBV19 and TRBJ2-3; possibly TRBD1 or TRBD2 for D (5 bases each). The CDR3 has 14 residues. V was shortened by 5 bases and J by 5 bases, with 14 bases between the two germline ends. The germline V gene encodes CDR1 LNHDA and CDR2 SQIVND (reference sequence). The DNA for the CDR3 is TGTGCCAGTAGTCCCCGGGACCCTCGAGATACGCAGTATTTT. Protein product: CASSPRDPRDTQYF.

The table lists this clonotype with many counts. The chain has TRBV5-1 and TRBJ2-3; 9 nucleotides align to TRBD1. The V and J ends lost 4 bases and 2 bases, in that order; junction bases with no gene match: 11. CDR3 length: 17 amino acids. Germline V lookup: CDR1 SGHRS, CDR2 YFSETQ. The chain's CDR3 is CASSPRDRALPTDTQYF. The CDR3 region has the DNA TGCGCCAGCAGCCCCCGGGACAGGGCCCTTCCCACAGATACGCAGTATTTT.

This clonotype has at least ten counts. This chain links TRBV5-1 with TRBJ2-1; 9 bases are a match to TRBD1. J gave up 2 bases and V 4 bases, and 4 bases lay outside the gene matches. The V gene's germline CDR1 is SGHRS and CDR2 YFSETQ. The CDR3 loop spans 15 amino acids. In DNA form, the CDR3 reads TGCGCCAGCAGCCCGGGACAGGGTACCTACAATGAGCAGTTCTTC. Residues: CASSPGQGTYNEQFF.

This clonotype was seen a few times. A much larger clone is a single base away; this may be a read error. The DNA of the CDR3 is TGCAGTGCTGGAGCCCGGATCCTAAGCTCCTACGAGCAGTACTTC. Its translation is CSAGARILSSYEQYF. The V call is TRBV20-1, the J call TRBJ2-7; D is undetermined. The CDR3 has 15 residues. The V gene's germline CDR1 is DFQATT and CDR2 SNEGSKA (reference sequence). With 5 bases removed from V and 0 bases from J, the gap between germline ends came to 17 bases.

This clonotype was observed a handful of times. V usage is TRBV5-6 and J usage is TRBJ2-2, with unresolved D. V lost 0 bases, J lost 4 bases, and 10 bases lay in between. Germline CDR1 and CDR2: SGHDT and YYEEEE. The CDR3 sequence is 15 residues long. For the CDR3, the DNA is TGTGCCAGCAGCTTGGGCGGCTCGGGCACCGGGGAGCTGTTTTTT. It is translated as CASSLGGSGTGELFF.

At least ten counts were recorded for this clonotype. The J gene is TRBJ1-2, the V gene TRBV5-4, with D possibly being TRBD1 (5 bases). Germline loops: CDR1 SGHNT, CDR2 YYREEE (reference sequence). The CDR3 covers 15 residues. V lost 4 bases to trimming and J lost 0 bases, with 13 bases between them. The CDR3 sequence is CASSTRAGANYGYTF. The CDR3, as DNA: TGTGCCAGCAGCACCCGGGCGGGGGCTAACTATGGCTACACCTTC.

Comments on this clonotype: A clone one base away is much larger, so this may be a read error. This is likely a read error, given that the CDR3 carries no conserved phenylalanine or tryptophan at its end. The CDR3, as DNA: TGTGCCAGCAGCCAGGTGGGGACTCTCTTTGAGCAGTTCCTC. Translating it yields CASSQVGTLFEQFL. J is TRBJ2-1 and V is TRBV14; the D gene is possibly TRBD2 (6 bases). The CDR3 runs to 14 residues. V lost 3 bases, J lost 9 bases, and 15 bases lay in between. CDR1 SGHDN and CDR2 FVKESK come from the germline V gene.

Only a few counts were recorded for this clonotype. The J gene is TRBJ2-7, the V gene TRBV3-1; D perhaps matches TRBD1 (5 bases). This CDR3 comprises 16 residues. CDR1 is LGHDT, CDR2 YNNKEL, per germline (reference sequence). V lost 4 bases to trimming and J lost 5 bases, with 21 bases between them. CDR3 sequence (DNA): TGTGCCAGCAGCCGATACCCGGACACCACAAGGGACGAGCAGTACTTC. Its protein is CASSRYPDTTRDEQYF.

The chain has TRBV4-1 and TRBJ2-2, with 9 bases that match TRBD1. Germline V gene data show CDR1 as MGHRA and CDR2 as YSYEKL. Losses at the gene ends were 7 bases for V and 4 bases for J; bases not matched to a gene: 10. This CDR3 is built from 16 residues. CDR3 bases: TGCGCCAGCACCCTGGGGGGGACAGGGTCCACCGGGGAGCTGTTTTTT. Residues: CASTLGGTGSTGELFF.

This clonotype was observed at least ten times. This chain connects TRBV3-1 to TRBJ1-6, with 7 bases that match TRBD1. CDR1 is LGHDT and CDR2 is YNNKEL in the germline V gene (reference sequence). The CDR3 extends over 13 amino acids. With 5 bases clipped from V and 8 bases from J, the junction kept 3 bases outside the gene matches. The CDR3 here is CASSRDRDSPLHF. The CDR3 nucleotides read TGTGCCAGCAGCAGGGACAGAGATTCACCCCTCCACTTT.

This clonotype was seen only a few times. The rearrangement uses TRBV28 and TRBJ1-4; tentatively, D is TRBD1 (5 bases). CDR1 is MDHEN and CDR2 is SYDVKM in the germline V gene. The CDR3 is 14 residues long. V was cut by 4 bases and J by 3 bases, with 9 bases left in between. CDR3 bases: TGTGCCAGCAGTTCGGGGGTAGCTAATGAAAAACTGTTTTTT. It translates to CASSSGVANEKLFF.

Note on this clonotype: A much more abundant neighbour one base away suggests this may be a read error. The gene calls are TRBV5-1 and TRBJ2-2; D may be TRBD2 (6 bases). Germline V gives CDR1 SGHRS, CDR2 YFSETQ. This CDR3 region has 15 residues. The CDR3 is CAGSLEGTGRGELFF. CDR3 in DNA: TGCGCCGGCAGCTTGGAGGGGACGGGACGTGGGGAGCTGTTTTTT.

This clonotype was recorded many times. This chain uses TRBV9 with TRBJ2-7; tentatively, D is TRBD1 (6 bases). V gave up 0 bases and J gave up 2 bases, with 12 bases separating them. The germline gives CDR1 SGDLS, CDR2 YYNGEE. The CDR3 contains 15 residues. In nucleotides, the CDR3 is TGTGCCAGCAGCGTAGGGACGGACAGCGCCTACGAGCAGTACTTC. Amino acid sequence: CASSVGTDSAYEQYF.

A remark on this clonotype: This sequence may be a read error, since a much larger clone differs from it by one base. This chain links TRBV11-1 with TRBJ2-3, with D perhaps matching TRBD1 (6 bases). Trimming stripped 7 bases from V and 4 bases from J, with 18 bases between. Germline V gene sequence: CDR1 SGHAT, CDR2 FQDESV (reference sequence). The CDR3 has 15 amino acids. The CDR3 here is CASTSLERGSDTQYF. The CDR3 nucleotides are TGTGCCAGCACCTCACTTGAGAGGGGGTCAGATACGCAGTATTTT.